This entry lists 28 T cell receptor beta chains sequenced from one sample in a study of cytomegalovirus exposure and HLA in healthy donors. Primers for the PCR totalled 60 Vbeta and 13 Jbeta. Libraries were prepared by immunoSEQ multiplex PCR; TCRdb keeps only in-frame clonotypes and omits some of them. The sample shows over 100,000 clones, around three quarters of them seen only once. Source material: PBMCs. The receptors were sampled from a young woman in good health and CMV-seropositive.

The rearrangement joins TRBV10-3 to TRBJ2-1, with D tentatively TRBD2 (5 bases). Per germline, CDR1 ENHRY and CDR2 SYGVKD. V was cut by 8 bases and J by 8 bases, with 16 bases left in between. The CDR3 totals 13 residues. The DNA for the CDR3 is TGTGCCATCTACCGGGAATTACGGGATGAGCAGTTCTTC. Protein sequence: CAIYRELRDEQFF.

V gene TRBV29-1 combines with J gene TRBJ2-1; 12 nucleotides align to TRBD2. Germline V gene lookup returns CDR1 SQVTM and CDR2 ANQGSEA. The CDR3 spans 17 residues. V shed 3 bases and J 4 bases; nucleotides not matched to a gene: 10. In nucleotides, the CDR3 is TGCAGCGTTGAGGGGCTAGCGGGAGGGCCTAGGTACAATGAGCAGTTCTTC. Its translation: CSVEGLAGGPRYNEQFF.

CDR3 DNA: TGTGCCAGCACCGGGGAGTTGAGCTCCTACGAGCAGTACTTC. Its translation is CASTGELSSYEQYF. The V and J genes are TRBV6-1 and TRBJ2-7; possible D gene TRBD2, 5 bases. V was trimmed by 7 bases and J by 0 bases, leaving 13 bases between them. CDR3 length: 14 amino acids. The germline gives CDR1 MNHNS, CDR2 SASEGT.

This chain joins TRBV7-6 and TRBJ2-3, with 7 bases identical to TRBD2. The V and J ends lost 5 bases and 2 bases, in that order; junction bases with no gene match: 10. Germline lookup yields CDR1 SGHVS and CDR2 FNYEAQ. The CDR3 runs to 16 residues. The CDR3 loop reads CASSLLASGNTDTQYF. As DNA, the CDR3 is TGTGCCAGCAGCCTTCTGGCTAGCGGAAACACAGATACGCAGTATTTT.

The rearrangement joins TRBV6-5 to TRBJ1-4; possible D gene TRBD1, 6 bases. Trimming removed 0 bases from V and 8 bases from J, with 10 bases in between. The CDR3 has 14 residues. Per germline, CDR1 MNHEY and CDR2 SVGAGI. The CDR3 sequence: CASSYSKGGEKLFF. CDR3 in DNA: TGTGCCAGCAGTTACTCGAAGGGGGGGGAAAAACTGTTTTTT.

This clone was seen more than once but under ten times. This sequence joins TRBV6-4 and TRBJ1-1, with D possibly matching TRBD1 (6 bases). Trimming took 6 bases from V and 1 from J, leaving 12 bases between them. CDR3 length equals 14 residues. Germline V gene sequence: CDR1 MRHNA, CDR2 SNTAGT. The CDR3 DNA is TGTGCCAGCAGAAAGGACAGCACGAACACTGAAGCTTTCTTT. It specifies CASRKDSTNTEAFF.

This clone was seen only once. The rearrangement uses TRBV10-3 and TRBJ2-2, with D perhaps matching TRBD2 (6 bases). Germline V gives CDR1 ENHRY, CDR2 SYGVKD. This CDR3 contains 15 residues. Trimming pared 2 bases from V and 1 base from J, leaving 8 bases between. The CDR3 loop reads CAISEMGGNTGELFF. The CDR3, as DNA: TGTGCCATCAGTGAGATGGGGGGGAACACCGGGGAGCTGTTTTTT.

The genes are TRBV9 and TRBJ2-3; possibly TRBD2 for D (6 bases). V gave up 7 bases and J gave up 0 bases, with 15 bases separating them. The CDR3 sequence is 15 residues long. Germline values: CDR1 SGDLS, CDR2 YYNGEE. This CDR3 is CASSPAGGSTDTQYF. The CDR3 bases are TGTGCCAGCTCCCCGGCTGGAGGGAGCACAGATACGCAGTATTTT.

This clone was detected only once. This chain joins TRBV27 and TRBJ2-1; 9 nucleotides line up with TRBD1. Germline CDR1 and CDR2: MNHEY and SMNVEV (reference sequence). After removal of 6 bases from V and 0 bases from J, the junction contained 3 bases not matched to a gene. This CDR3 is built from 15 residues. CDR3 nucleotide sequence: TGTGCCAGCAGGAAGACAGGGGGCTCCTACAATGAGCAGTTCTTC. Protein: CASRKTGGSYNEQFF.

CDR3 sequence reads: CAWSLGGGYSNQPQHF. CDR3 in DNA: TGTGCCTGGAGCTTAGGGGGGGGGTATAGCAATCAGCCCCAGCATTTT. The V call is TRBV30, the J call TRBJ1-5, with D perhaps matching TRBD1 (6 bases). This CDR3 contains 16 residues. Germline V gene sequence: CDR1 GTSNPN, CDR2 SVGIG (reference sequence). With 3 bases removed from V and 0 bases from J, the gap between germline ends came to 15 bases.

The V and J genes are TRBV29-1 and TRBJ1-4; 7 nucleotides agree with TRBD1. CDR1 and CDR2 (germline): SQVTM, ANQGSEA. V trimming: 5 bases; J trimming: 4 bases; junction bases outside the gene matches: 7. The CDR3 covers 14 residues. CDR3 loop: CSVMGQPNNEKLFF. In DNA, the CDR3 is TGCAGCGTTATGGGACAGCCTAATAATGAAAAACTGTTTTTT.

The rearrangement uses TRBV15 and TRBJ2-7; unclear D gene. Germline V lookup: CDR1 LNHNV, CDR2 YYDKDF (reference sequence). V lost 6 bases and J lost 1, with 10 bases in between. The CDR3 totals 13 residues. The CDR3 nucleotides are TGTGCCACCAGGTACTCTAAGTCCTACGAGCAGTACTTC. Amino acids: CATRYSKSYEQYF.

V gene TRBV6-5 combines with J gene TRBJ2-7; 7 bases agree with TRBD1. The V gene end was trimmed by 5 bases and the J gene end by 7 bases; junction bases not matched to a gene: 11. Per germline, CDR1 MNHEY and CDR2 SVGAGI. The CDR3 is 14 amino acids. The CDR3 DNA is TGTGCCAGCAGTCCCGGGACAGCCCGGTGGGAGCAGTACTTC. Protein product: CASSPGTARWEQYF.

The V gene is TRBV30, the J gene TRBJ1-2; D unresolved. Germline-derived CDR1 and CDR2 are GTSNPN and SVGIG (reference sequence). CDR3 length equals 12 residues. V was cut by 2 bases and J by 7 bases, with 11 bases left in between. CDR3 nucleotide sequence: TGTGCCTGGAGTACATACCCCCCTGGCTACACCTTC. Its translation is CAWSTYPPGYTF.

The chain is built from TRBV29-1 and TRBJ1-4; the D is unclear. Trimming removed 3 bases at V and 13 bases at J, with 9 bases between. Germline V CDR1 and CDR2: SQVTM, ANQGSEA. The CDR3 contains 10 residues. CDR3 loop: CSVDAGRLFF. CDR3 nucleotide sequence: TGCAGCGTTGATGCAGGAAGACTGTTTTTT. Variable domain in full (rest from reference TRBV29-1 and TRBJ1-4): SAVISQKPSRDICQRGTSLTIQCQVDSQVTMMFWYRQQPGQSLTLIATANQGSEATYESGFVIDKFPISRPNLTFSTLTVSNMSPEDSSIYLCSVDAGRLFFGSGTQLSVL.

This chain uses TRBV2 with TRBJ2-1; TRBD2 agrees at 8 bases. The germline gives CDR1 SNHLY, CDR2 FYNNEI. V dropped 9 bases and J dropped 7; count of bases not matched to a gene: 2. The CDR3 sequence is 11 residues long. The CDR3 DNA reads TGTGCCAGGGGACTAGGAAATGAGCAGTTCTTC. Protein product: CARGLGNEQFF.

This rearrangement joins TRBV19 to TRBJ1-1, with 10 bases lining up with TRBD1. Germline trimming cut 6 bases from V and 4 bases from J; bases unmatched to any gene: 8. This CDR3 comprises 15 residues. Per the germline V gene, CDR1 is LNHDA and CDR2 is SQIVND (reference sequence). The DNA of the CDR3 is TGTGCCAGTAGGATTCCGGGACAGGGGAGCACTGAAGCTTTCTTT. The encoded protein is CASRIPGQGSTEAFF.

CDR3 coding DNA: TGTGCCAGCAGTTTAGCGGGAGGACACACCGGGGAGCTGTTTTTT. Amino acids: CASSLAGGHTGELFF. This chain connects TRBV27 to TRBJ2-2; 8 nucleotides agree with TRBD2. Germline CDR1 and CDR2: MNHEY and SMNVEV (reference sequence). The J segment lost 3 bases and the V segment lost 2 bases, leaving 2 bases of the junction unmatched. The CDR3 covers 15 residues.

This clone has just a few counts. The rearrangement joins TRBV7-9 to TRBJ2-7; 11 bases line up with TRBD1. CDR1 and CDR2 from the germline V gene are SEHNR and FQNEAQ (reference sequence). This CDR3 is built from 12 residues. In DNA form, the CDR3 reads TGTTCCGGACAGGGGGCTTCCTACGAGCAGTACTTC. It yields the protein CSGQGASYEQYF. The full variable domain, with the rest looked up from reference TRBV7-9 and TRBJ2-7, is DTGVSQNPRHKITKRGQNVTFRCDPISEHNRLYWYRQTLGQGPEFLTYFQNEAQLEKSRLLSDRFSAERPKGSFSTLEIQRTEQGDSAMYLCSGQGASYEQYFGPGTRLTVT.

This clone is a singleton in its sample. This chain connects TRBV5-4 to TRBJ2-7; TRBD1 agrees at 8 bases. This CDR3 has 13 amino acids. V lost 3 bases, J lost 4 bases, and 3 bases stayed unmatched. Germline CDR1 SGHNT, CDR2 YYREEE (reference sequence). In DNA form, the CDR3 reads TGTGCCAGCAGCTCAACAGGGGGTTACGAGCAGTACTTC. This gives the protein CASSSTGGYEQYF.

The gene calls are TRBV30 and TRBJ2-7; a possible D gene is TRBD1 (6 bases). Germline loops: CDR1 GTSNPN, CDR2 SVGIG (reference sequence). The CDR3 totals 12 residues. The V end lost 7 bases, the J end lost 7 bases, and 17 bases lay between the germline ends. The DNA for the CDR3 is TGTGCCTTCGGACAGACAGGCGGGGAGCAGTACTTC. Residues: CAFGQTGGEQYF.

This clone appeared a few times. With only one base between it and a far larger clone, this is likely a read error. The chain is built from TRBV28 and TRBJ2-7; TRBD2 is a possible D gene (5 bases). Germline values: CDR1 MDHEN, CDR2 SYDVKM. The CDR3 consists of 12 residues. CDR3 amino acids: CASCLGGNEQYF. CDR3 DNA: TGTGCCAGCTGTTTAGGAGGAAACGAGCAGTACTTC.

This chain uses TRBV5-1 with TRBJ2-7; TRBD1 agrees at 11 bases. Germline CDR1 SGHRS, CDR2 YFSETQ. There are 15 residues in the CDR3. Unmatched junction bases numbered 5, after V lost 4 bases and J lost 2 bases. CDR3 in DNA: TGCGCCAGCAGCCCCGGACAGGGGGCCCCCTACGAGCAGTACTTC. Its translation is CASSPGQGAPYEQYF.

This clone was detected once. J is TRBJ2-7 and V is TRBV30, with D perhaps matching TRBD1 (5 bases). Germline CDR1 GTSNPN, CDR2 SVGIG (reference sequence). Trimming removed 2 bases from V and 3 bases from J, with 11 bases in between. The CDR3 contains 13 residues. CDR3 sequence: CAWSPSQDYEQYF. CDR3 nucleotide sequence: TGTGCCTGGAGTCCCTCACAGGACTACGAGCAGTACTTC.

CDR3 residues: CASRSGTSNYYEQYF. The CDR3 coding sequence is TGTGCCAGCAGATCCGGGACTAGCAATTACTACGAGCAGTACTTC. The J gene is TRBJ2-7, the V gene TRBV5-6; 9 nucleotides line up with TRBD2. V was clipped by 5 bases and J by 3 bases; unmatched bases: 9. The CDR3 is made up of 15 amino acids. In germline, CDR1 is SGHDT, CDR2 YYEEEE. Full variable domain (remainder filled in from reference TRBV5-6 and TRBJ2-7): DAGVTQSPTHLIKTRGQQVTLRCSPKSGHDTVSWYQQALGQGPQFIFQYYEEEERQRGNFPDRFSGHQFPNYSSELNVNALLLGDSALYLCASRSGTSNYYEQYFGPGTRLTVT.

The chain carries TRBV10-2 and TRBJ1-6; perhaps TRBD1 as D (5 bases). This CDR3 spans 16 amino acids. Trimming cost V 0 bases and J 7 bases, with 13 bases left between them. CDR1 and CDR2 from the germline V gene are WSHSY and SAAADI. CDR3 sequence (DNA): TGCGCCAGCAGTGAGTCGTATAGGGGAGGAAATTCACCCCTCCACTTT. It codes for CASSESYRGGNSPLHF.

The chain has TRBV30 and TRBJ1-2; D remains ambiguous. V lost 0 bases to trimming and J lost 6 bases, with 5 bases between them. Germline V gene lookup returns CDR1 GTSNPN and CDR2 SVGIG (reference sequence). The CDR3 extends over 11 amino acids. DNA of the CDR3: TGTGCCTGGAGTGTAACACATGGCTACACCTTC. As protein: CAWSVTHGYTF. The full variable domain, rest sourced from reference TRBV30 and TRBJ1-2, is SQTIHQWPATLVQPVGSPLSLECTVEGTSNPNLYWYRQAAGRGLQLLFYSVGIGQISSEVPQNLSASRPQDRQFILSSKKLLLSDSGFYLCAWSVTHGYTFGSGTRLTVV.

This clone was observed a single time. This sequence joins TRBV28 and TRBJ1-2, with D possibly matching TRBD1 (5 bases). Germline loops: CDR1 MDHEN, CDR2 SYDVKM. With 10 bases removed from V and 0 bases from J, the gap between germline ends came to 12 bases. The CDR3 covers 13 residues. The CDR3 loop is CANLDRANYGYTF. The CDR3 DNA reads TGTGCCAACCTAGACAGAGCTAACTATGGCTACACCTTC.